Shown below are 7 T cell receptor beta chains from a single sample sequenced in a study of Graves' ophthalmopathy and Graves' hyperthyroidism. RNA transcripts were the source from which TCR beta CDR3 regions were amplified. The first-round RT-PCR employed HTBI primers together with the Qiagen OneStep RT-PCR kit. A multiplex PCR was then performed as the second round. One entry per CDR3 protein, called by TCRdb with MiXCR from the multiplex PCR reads. The sample gives roughly 400,000 distinct CDR3 sequences, 15% of which show up once; 7% is in the top ten. Sequenced sample: peripheral blood. The receptors stem from a woman aged 18 to 35 with stable Graves' hyperthyroidism.

At least ten counts were recorded for this clonotype. The genes are TRBV12-3 or TRBV12-4 and TRBJ2-7; D is ambiguous. V lost 3 bases and J 2 bases, leaving 17 bases between the germline ends. The CDR3 has 16 residues. In nucleotides, the CDR3 is TGTGCCAGCAGTTTGAAACTGACCGAGATTACCTACGAGCAGTACTTC. Translation gives CASSLKLTEITYEQYF.

This clonotype has a count of ten or more. The chain joins TRBV6-1 to TRBJ2-7; the D gene is possibly TRBD1 (5 bases). Trimming stripped 6 bases from V and 2 bases from J, with 17 bases between. This CDR3 comprises 15 residues. Germline values: CDR1 MNHNS, CDR2 SASEGT. The CDR3: CASSPNKEGAYEQYF. The CDR3 region has the DNA TGTGCCAGCAGCCCCAATAAAGAAGGGGCCTACGAGCAGTACTTC.

This clonotype was counted many times. The J gene is TRBJ1-5, the V gene TRBV6-5, with 8 bases matching TRBD1. V was pared by 2 bases and J by 5 bases, with 2 bases of the junction left unmatched. Germline V CDR1 and CDR2: MNHEY, SVGAGI. This CDR3 region has 14 residues. The CDR3 protein is CASSYPGQDQPQHF. CDR3 DNA sequence: TGTGCCAGCAGTTACCCGGGACAGGATCAGCCCCAGCATTTT.

This clonotype occurred many times. The CDR3 sequence is CASSYSTAGAPSIQYF. CDR3 sequence (DNA): TGTGCCAGCAGTTACTCAACGGCGGGGGCTCCGAGCATTCAGTACTTC. This chain connects TRBV6-5 to TRBJ2-4; a possible D gene is TRBD2 (7 bases). V lost 0 bases and J 9 bases, leaving 18 bases between the germline ends. The CDR3 length is 16 residues. Germline V CDR1 and CDR2: MNHEY, SVGAGI.

In this sample, this clonotype turned up many times. The chain employs TRBV27 and TRBJ2-5; D is possibly TRBD1 (6 bases). V lost 8 bases, J lost 8 bases, and 18 bases lay in between. The CDR3 is made up of 13 amino acids. Germline V CDR1 and CDR2: MNHEY, SMNVEV (reference sequence). CDR3 amino acids: CASQGIEQGTQYF. Here the CDR3 DNA reads TGTGCCAGCCAGGGGATTGAGCAGGGTACCCAGTACTTC.

In this sample, this clonotype turned up many times. The chain recombines TRBV6-2 or TRBV6-3 with TRBJ2-7, with 7 bases identical to TRBD1. The V gene end was trimmed by 6 bases and the J gene end by 12 bases; junction bases not matched to a gene: 11. The CDR3 has 12 amino acids. The germline V gene has CDR1 MNHEY and CDR2 SVGEGT. CDR3 region: CASSSYWDSAYF. CDR3 bases: TGTGCCAGCAGCTCCTACTGGGACAGTGCGTACTTC.

This clonotype was observed at least ten times. V is TRBV7-9 and J is TRBJ1-5; 9 bases match TRBD1. The CDR3 is made up of 15 amino acids. After removal of 4 bases from V and 5 bases from J, the junction contained 6 bases not matched to a gene. The germline V gene encodes CDR1 SEHNR and CDR2 FQNEAQ (reference sequence). The CDR3 region has the DNA TGTGCCAGCAGCTCTAGCGGGGACAGGGATCAGCCCCAGCATTTT. The encoded protein is CASSSSGDRDQPQHF.